The 19 T cell receptor beta chains in this list originate from one sample, sequenced in a study of OX40 agonist ivuxolimab in advanced cancers. Data came from immunoSEQ multiplex PCR; TCRdb stores just in-frame clones and leaves some out. The sample includes about 32,000 clones, under 90% seen only once; the top ten take 15% to 20%. The sample here was CD4+ or CD8+ T cells sorted from blood, taken in a trial of the OX40 agonist ivuxolimab. The receptor source for this set is an adult with an advanced solid tumor such as melanoma, head and neck, liver or kidney cancer.

Ten or more counts support this clone. CDR3 sequence reads: CASNEDRVLDTQYF. The CDR3 nucleotides read TGTGCCAGCAACGAGGACAGGGTTCTTGATACGCAGTATTTT. The V call is TRBV28, the J call TRBJ2-3, with 8 bases that match TRBD1. V shed 7 bases and J 6 bases; nucleotides not matched to a gene: 9. This CDR3 contains 14 residues. The germline V gene has CDR1 MDHEN and CDR2 SYDVKM.

This clone was seen only once. The V and J genes are TRBV7-3 and TRBJ2-3; possibly TRBD2 for D (7 bases). Trimming pared 1 base from V and 1 base from J, leaving 12 bases between. The CDR3 runs to 16 residues. Germline V gene lookup returns CDR1 SGHTA and CDR2 FQGTGA. The CDR3 loop is CASSLSGGGGTDTQYF. The DNA for the CDR3 is TGTGCCAGCAGCTTAAGTGGCGGGGGCGGCACAGATACGCAGTATTTT.

This clone was counted a few times. The chain is built from TRBV5-1 and TRBJ2-7, with D maybe TRBD2 (5 bases). V lost 4 bases and J lost 0, with 17 bases in between. The CDR3 contains 16 residues. CDR1 and CDR2 from the germline V gene are SGHRS and YFSETQ. CDR3 region: CASSAGLRKSSYEQYF. As DNA, the CDR3 is TGCGCCAGCAGCGCCGGACTCCGAAAGAGCTCCTACGAGCAGTACTTC.

The rearrangement joins TRBV10-3 to TRBJ1-2; maybe TRBD1 (5 bases). Germline V gene lookup returns CDR1 ENHRY and CDR2 SYGVKD. With 0 bases removed from V and 6 bases from J, the gap between germline ends came to 11 bases. This CDR3 has 14 amino acids. The CDR3 DNA is TGTGCCATCAGTGAGTCGCCCAGGGCTGATGGCTACACCTTC. This encodes CAISESPRADGYTF.

This clone appeared once. CDR3 sequence: CASSLRSEGAFF. In DNA form, the CDR3 reads TGTGCCAGCAGCCTGCGGTCAGAGGGCGCTTTCTTT. The chain combines TRBV7-9 with TRBJ1-1; D not certain. The CDR3 totals 12 residues. The V end was cut by 5 bases, the J end by 11 bases, with 15 bases between. Per germline, CDR1 SEHNR and CDR2 FQNEAQ (reference sequence).

This sequence joins TRBV7-9 and TRBJ2-3; 8 bases agree with TRBD2. V gave up 1 base and J gave up 3 bases; unmatched junction bases: 3. The germline V gene encodes CDR1 SEHNR and CDR2 FQNEAQ (reference sequence). The CDR3 runs to 15 residues. The CDR3 DNA sequence: TGTGCCAGCAGCTTAGTGAGACTAGCGACAGATACGCAGTATTTT. Translated, it gives CASSLVRLATDTQYF.

The chain couples TRBV21-1 to TRBJ2-3; the DNA was not used to check the table's D call, TRBD1. TRBV21-1 counts as a pseudogene. The CDR3 runs 16 residues. The CDR3 region has the DNA TGTGCCAGCAGCAAAGGGGGGGACAGGGGTACAGATACGCAGTATTTT. This codes for CASSKGGDRGTDTQYF.

This chain connects TRBV7-9 to TRBJ2-3; possibly TRBD2 for D (6 bases). The ends were cut back, 5 bases at V and 2 bases at J, with 17 bases in the middle. The CDR3 is 16 amino acids. Per the germline V gene, CDR1 is SEHNR and CDR2 is FQNEAQ (reference sequence). Here the CDR3 reads CASSPRDWENTDTQYF. CDR3 nucleotides: TGTGCCAGCAGCCCCCGGGACTGGGAGAACACAGATACGCAGTATTTT.

The V call is TRBV9, the J call TRBJ2-7; the D gene is possibly TRBD1 (5 bases). CDR1 and CDR2 (germline): SGDLS, YYNGEE. Trimming shortened V by 4 bases and J by 1 base, and 15 bases separated the two germline ends. The CDR3 runs 15 residues. The CDR3 region has the DNA TGTGCCAGCAGCCCCCGTCCGGACAAGTCCTACGAGCAGTACTTC. Translation gives CASSPRPDKSYEQYF.

This clone came up a few times. V usage is TRBV28 and J usage is TRBJ2-7; 9 bases match TRBD1. This CDR3 is 15 amino acids long. Per germline, CDR1 MDHEN and CDR2 SYDVKM. The junction had 11 bases not matched to a gene; V was cut back by 7 bases and J by 4 bases. CDR3 residues: CASNAPGTGLYEQYF. The CDR3 nucleotides read TGTGCCAGCAACGCCCCCGGGACAGGGTTATACGAGCAGTACTTC.

This chain links TRBV11-3 with TRBJ2-6; a weak D match, TRBD1 (6 bases). Germline-derived CDR1 and CDR2 are SGHNT and YENEEA. This CDR3 contains 14 residues. V lost 7 bases and J 4 bases, leaving 11 bases between the germline ends. Here the CDR3 reads CASMQGTGANVLTF. Here the CDR3 DNA reads TGTGCCAGCATGCAGGGGACCGGGGCCAACGTCCTGACTTTC.

V usage is TRBV9 and J usage is TRBJ2-6; 7 bases match TRBD2. CDR1 and CDR2 from the germline V gene are SGDLS and YYNGEE. J gave up 0 bases and V 3 bases, and 6 bases lay outside the gene matches. This CDR3 has 17 amino acids. In nucleotides, the CDR3 is TGTGCCAGCAGCGGGACGGGGGGACCCTCTGGGGCCAACGTCCTGACTTTC. It yields the protein CASSGTGGPSGANVLTF.

J is TRBJ2-3 and V is TRBV30; 9 nucleotides line up with TRBD1. The CDR3 runs 14 residues. V was clipped by 1 base and J by 3 bases; unmatched bases: 2. Per the germline V gene, CDR1 is GTSNPN and CDR2 is SVGIG (reference sequence). The CDR3 coding sequence is TGTGCCTGGAGTGCCGGACAGGGGACAGATACGCAGTATTTT. Its translation is CAWSAGQGTDTQYF.

The rearrangement links TRBV11-2 to TRBJ1-3, with TRBD1 as a possible D gene (6 bases). CDR3 length: 16 residues. V was trimmed by 4 bases and J by 0 bases, leaving 13 bases between them. Germline CDR1 reads SGHAT; CDR2 reads FQNNGV. The chain's CDR3 is CASSSDSSLSGNTIYF. The CDR3 region has the DNA TGTGCCAGCAGCTCGGACAGCTCCCTCTCTGGAAACACCATATATTTT.

This chain links TRBV10-3 with TRBJ1-4, with a weak D call TRBD1 (5 bases). The CDR3 is made up of 17 amino acids. Germline values: CDR1 ENHRY, CDR2 SYGVKD. V dropped 3 bases and J dropped 0 bases, with 14 bases sitting between them. In nucleotides, the CDR3 is TGTGCCATCAGTGATATCCGGGACGGGTCAACTAATGAAAAACTGTTTTTT. This sequence encodes CAISDIRDGSTNEKLFF.

The CDR3 spells CASSLDLTHNEQFF. In DNA form, the CDR3 reads TGTGCCAGCAGCTTAGATCTTACGCACAATGAGCAGTTCTTC. This chain joins TRBV11-2 and TRBJ2-1, with unresolved D. V was shortened by 0 bases and J by 5 bases, with 8 bases between the two germline ends. This CDR3 is 14 amino acids long. Germline V CDR1 and CDR2: SGHAT, FQNNGV.

This chain uses TRBV5-4 with TRBJ2-7, with TRBD2 matching 8 bases. The CDR3 sequence is 15 residues long. Germline V CDR1 and CDR2: SGHNT, YYREEE (reference sequence). The ends lost 4 bases at V and 4 bases at J; junction bases unmatched: 10. The CDR3 reads CASSHISSGLYEQYF. The CDR3 coding sequence is TGTGCCAGCAGCCATATTTCTAGCGGGCTTTACGAGCAGTACTTC. Drawing the rest from reference TRBV5-4 and TRBJ2-7, the complete variable domain is ETGVTQSPTHLIKTRGQQVTLRCSSQSGHNTVSWYQQALGQGPQFIFQYYREEENGRGNFPPRFSGLQFPNYSSELNVNALELDDSALYLCASSHISSGLYEQYFGPGTRLTVT.

The gene calls are TRBV7-9 and TRBJ2-2, with D hard to call. This CDR3 spans 10 amino acids. Germline-derived CDR1 and CDR2 are SEHNR and FQNEAQ (reference sequence). Trimming removed 10 bases at V and 6 bases at J, with 6 bases between. As DNA, the CDR3 is TGTGCCACCAACTCCGGGGAGCTGTTTTTT. It translates to CATNSGELFF.

The chain carries TRBV28 and TRBJ2-3; D is unclear. V lost 2 bases, J lost 3 bases, and 6 bases lay in between. From germline, CDR1 is MDHEN and CDR2 SYDVKM. The CDR3 covers 13 residues. CDR3 in DNA: TGTGCCAGCAGTTTACAGGTTACAGATACGCAGTATTTT. Its protein is CASSLQVTDTQYF.